One sample yielded the 19 T cell receptor beta chains listed below, sequenced in a study of identical twins. One entry per CDR3 protein results from TCRdb running MiXCR on the 5' RACE reads. Of hundreds of thousands of distinct CDR3 sequences listed, roughly 8% are singletons. This same sample was also part of a study on yellow fever vaccine responses in identical twins.

Sequenced material: PBMCs. Every receptor here comes from a woman aged 18-35 years in good health.

V usage is TRBV15 and J usage is TRBJ1-4; 7 bases match TRBD1. The CDR3 runs 10 residues. The germline V gene has CDR1 LNHNV and CDR2 YYDKDF (reference sequence). Losses at the gene ends were 8 bases for V and 17 bases for J; bases not matched to a gene: 8. The CDR3 here is CATGEGARFF. The CDR3 region has the DNA TGTGCCACCGGGGAGGGGGCGCGTTTTTTT.

V gene TRBV10-3 combines with J gene TRBJ2-1; D remains unclear. Trimming stripped 6 bases from V and 7 bases from J, with 10 bases between. This CDR3 has 12 amino acids. Germline V gives CDR1 ENHRY, CDR2 SYGVKD. In DNA, the CDR3 is TGTGCCATCAGCGGCCCGGCAAATGAGCAGTTCTTC. The encoded protein is CAISGPANEQFF.

The sample holds a few counts of this clonotype. The chain uses TRBV5-1 and TRBJ2-1, with unresolved D. The CDR3 is made up of 13 amino acids. The V gene lost 4 bases and the J gene lost 10 bases, with 15 bases spanning the gap. Germline lookup yields CDR1 SGHRS and CDR2 YFSETQ. The CDR3 loop is CASSPLPDREQFF. The DNA of the CDR3 is TGCGCCAGCAGCCCTCTGCCGGACCGGGAGCAGTTCTTC.

The chain has TRBV3-1 and TRBJ2-5; a weak D match, TRBD2 (5 bases). Germline CDR1 is LGHDT and CDR2 is YNNKEL (reference sequence). This CDR3 spans 15 amino acids. Trimming left V 2 bases short and J 9 bases short, with 19 bases between. CDR3 sequence (DNA): TGTGCCAGCAGCCAATCCCCGGGGTTGGTAGAAGCCCAGTACTTC. This codes for CASSQSPGLVEAQYF.

This clonotype was seen more than once but under ten times. The chain combines TRBV5-1 with TRBJ2-1; TRBD2 agrees at 10 bases. Germline assignment: CDR1 SGHRS and CDR2 YFSETQ. V lost 0 bases, J lost 4 bases, and 7 bases stayed unmatched. This CDR3 contains 17 residues. CDR3 residues: CASSLAFRTSGYNEQFF. The CDR3 nucleotides read TGCGCCAGCAGCTTGGCCTTCCGGACTAGCGGTTACAATGAGCAGTTCTTC. The full variable domain, completed using reference TRBV5-1 and TRBJ2-1, is KAGVTQTPRYLIKTRGQQVTLSCSPISGHRSVSWYQQTPGQGLQFLFEYFSETQRNKGNFPGRFSGRQFSNSRSEMNVSTLELGDSALYLCASSLAFRTSGYNEQFFGPGTRLTVL.

The chain employs TRBV21-1 and TRBJ2-7; the table's D call TRBD1 went unverified against the DNA. TRBV21-1 is reported as a pseudogene. The CDR3 extends over 16 amino acids. In DNA form, the CDR3 reads TGTGCCAGCAGCAAAGCGAGCAGGGGGCTGGTCTACGAGCAGTACTTC. It is translated as CASSKASRGLVYEQYF.

This clonotype showed up just a few times. This chain connects TRBV6-2 or TRBV6-3 to TRBJ1-5, with D possibly matching TRBD1 (5 bases). V shed 10 bases and J shed 0 bases, with 16 bases lying between them. The CDR3 totals 15 residues. CDR1 and CDR2 (germline): MNHEY, SVGEGT. In nucleotides, the CDR3 is TGTGCCACCGACCAGGGATCATATAGCAATCAGCCCCAGCATTTT. This sequence encodes CATDQGSYSNQPQHF.

The sample holds a few counts of this clonotype. The rearrangement uses TRBV12-3 or TRBV12-4 and TRBJ2-5, with a weak D call TRBD2 (5 bases). The CDR3 contains 15 residues. V lost 3 bases to trimming and J lost 2 bases, with 13 bases between them. The CDR3 region is CASSFIERKQETQYF. The CDR3 region has the DNA TGTGCCAGCAGTTTTATAGAGCGGAAACAAGAGACCCAGTACTTC.

There are a few counts of this clonotype. The chain has TRBV20-1 and TRBJ2-3; D is unclear. Trimming took 1 base from V and 0 from J, leaving 5 bases between them. CDR1 and CDR2 from the germline V gene are DFQATT and SNEGSKA (reference sequence). There are 13 residues in the CDR3. The CDR3 spells CSARGGSTDTQYF. CDR3 sequence (DNA): TGCAGTGCTAGAGGGGGTAGCACAGATACGCAGTATTTT.

This clonotype appeared a few times. The chain carries TRBV5-6 and TRBJ1-5, with a tentative D call TRBD1 (5 bases). The CDR3 sequence is 15 residues long. V lost 0 bases to trimming and J lost 3 bases, with 10 bases between them. Germline V gene lookup returns CDR1 SGHDT and CDR2 YYEEEE. CDR3 in amino acids: CASSLAGWTNQPQHF. The CDR3 DNA reads TGTGCCAGCAGCTTGGCAGGGTGGACCAATCAGCCCCAGCATTTT.

The genes are TRBV6-5 and TRBJ2-5; TRBD2 matches at 11 bases. Germline CDR1 MNHEY, CDR2 SVGAGI. The CDR3 is made up of 15 amino acids. After removal of 4 bases from V and 5 bases from J, the junction contained 6 bases not matched to a gene. Written as DNA, the CDR3 is TGTGCCAGCAGTTTAGCGGGAGGGTGGCGGGAGACCCAGTACTTC. This gives the protein CASSLAGGWRETQYF.

This clonotype showed up many times. V usage is TRBV12-3 or TRBV12-4 and J usage is TRBJ2-7, with a tentative D call TRBD1 (6 bases). The CDR3 is 13 residues long. V lost 3 bases to trimming and J lost 7 bases, with 13 bases between them. The CDR3 DNA reads as TGTGCCAGCAGTTTCACACAGGGCGGGGAGCAGTACTTC. Translating it yields CASSFTQGGEQYF.

This clonotype was seen a handful of times. The rearrangement joins TRBV3-1 to TRBJ2-7; maybe TRBD1 (6 bases). The CDR3 consists of 13 residues. CDR1 is LGHDT and CDR2 is YNNKEL in the germline V gene (reference sequence). V was cut by 4 bases and J by 3 bases, with 10 bases left in between. This chain's CDR3 is CASSPRDNYEQYF. CDR3 in DNA: TGTGCCAGCAGCCCCCGGGACAACTACGAGCAGTACTTC.

The J gene is TRBJ2-1, the V gene TRBV2, with a tentative D call TRBD2 (5 bases). Germline V CDR1 and CDR2: SNHLY, FYNNEI. The V end was cut by 0 bases, the J end by 9 bases, with 15 bases between. This CDR3 comprises 15 residues. The CDR3 DNA follows: TGTGCCAGCAGTGAAGCGGGATTCGGGGTGGTTGAGCAGTTCTTC. Translation: CASSEAGFGVVEQFF.

The chain employs TRBV20-1 and TRBJ1-1; D gene ambiguous. V was clipped by 6 bases and J by 10 bases, with 18 bases between them. The CDR3 is 12 residues long. Per the germline V gene, CDR1 is DFQATT and CDR2 is SNEGSKA (reference sequence). The CDR3 bases are TGCAGTGCCCCCGTTAGGGAAGAGGTAGCTTTCTTT. This translates into CSAPVREEVAFF.

This clonotype was detected only a few times. The chain has TRBV12-3 or TRBV12-4 and TRBJ2-3; D possibly matches TRBD1 or TRBD2 (6 bases each). This CDR3 is 15 amino acids long. Between the trimmed V and J ends, which lost 7 bases and 0 bases, there was a span of 14 bases. CDR3 protein: CASTFSGASTDTQYF. For the CDR3, the DNA is TGTGCCAGCACTTTCTCGGGGGCTAGCACAGATACGCAGTATTTT.

In this sample, this clonotype turned up once. The chain is built from TRBV6-1 and TRBJ2-5; TRBD2 matches at 10 bases. The CDR3 covers 14 residues. Germline values: CDR1 MNHNS, CDR2 SASEGT. J lost 5 bases, V lost 6 bases, and 6 bases had no gene match. CDR3 coding DNA: TGTGCCAGCAGCCTTAGCGGGAGGAAGGAGACCCAGTACTTC. Protein product: CASSLSGRKETQYF.

The chain employs TRBV18 and TRBJ2-6, with 9 bases matching TRBD1. With 1 base clipped from V and 2 bases from J, the junction kept 6 bases outside the gene matches. Germline V lookup: CDR1 KGHSH, CDR2 LQKENI. The CDR3 covers 18 residues. The CDR3 nucleotides are TGTGCCAGCTCACCACTCGGGACAGGGAATGCTGGGGCCAACGTCCTGACTTTC. The encoded protein is CASSPLGTGNAGANVLTF.

This clonotype appeared a few times. The chain recombines TRBV2 with TRBJ1-1, with no clear D. The germline V and J ends were trimmed by 1 base and 1 base, with 10 bases remaining between them. The CDR3 has 15 amino acids. Germline V CDR1 and CDR2: SNHLY, FYNNEI. CDR3 residues: CASSEEGKGNTEAFF. The CDR3 region has the DNA TGTGCCAGCAGTGAAGAGGGTAAAGGGAACACTGAAGCTTTCTTT.